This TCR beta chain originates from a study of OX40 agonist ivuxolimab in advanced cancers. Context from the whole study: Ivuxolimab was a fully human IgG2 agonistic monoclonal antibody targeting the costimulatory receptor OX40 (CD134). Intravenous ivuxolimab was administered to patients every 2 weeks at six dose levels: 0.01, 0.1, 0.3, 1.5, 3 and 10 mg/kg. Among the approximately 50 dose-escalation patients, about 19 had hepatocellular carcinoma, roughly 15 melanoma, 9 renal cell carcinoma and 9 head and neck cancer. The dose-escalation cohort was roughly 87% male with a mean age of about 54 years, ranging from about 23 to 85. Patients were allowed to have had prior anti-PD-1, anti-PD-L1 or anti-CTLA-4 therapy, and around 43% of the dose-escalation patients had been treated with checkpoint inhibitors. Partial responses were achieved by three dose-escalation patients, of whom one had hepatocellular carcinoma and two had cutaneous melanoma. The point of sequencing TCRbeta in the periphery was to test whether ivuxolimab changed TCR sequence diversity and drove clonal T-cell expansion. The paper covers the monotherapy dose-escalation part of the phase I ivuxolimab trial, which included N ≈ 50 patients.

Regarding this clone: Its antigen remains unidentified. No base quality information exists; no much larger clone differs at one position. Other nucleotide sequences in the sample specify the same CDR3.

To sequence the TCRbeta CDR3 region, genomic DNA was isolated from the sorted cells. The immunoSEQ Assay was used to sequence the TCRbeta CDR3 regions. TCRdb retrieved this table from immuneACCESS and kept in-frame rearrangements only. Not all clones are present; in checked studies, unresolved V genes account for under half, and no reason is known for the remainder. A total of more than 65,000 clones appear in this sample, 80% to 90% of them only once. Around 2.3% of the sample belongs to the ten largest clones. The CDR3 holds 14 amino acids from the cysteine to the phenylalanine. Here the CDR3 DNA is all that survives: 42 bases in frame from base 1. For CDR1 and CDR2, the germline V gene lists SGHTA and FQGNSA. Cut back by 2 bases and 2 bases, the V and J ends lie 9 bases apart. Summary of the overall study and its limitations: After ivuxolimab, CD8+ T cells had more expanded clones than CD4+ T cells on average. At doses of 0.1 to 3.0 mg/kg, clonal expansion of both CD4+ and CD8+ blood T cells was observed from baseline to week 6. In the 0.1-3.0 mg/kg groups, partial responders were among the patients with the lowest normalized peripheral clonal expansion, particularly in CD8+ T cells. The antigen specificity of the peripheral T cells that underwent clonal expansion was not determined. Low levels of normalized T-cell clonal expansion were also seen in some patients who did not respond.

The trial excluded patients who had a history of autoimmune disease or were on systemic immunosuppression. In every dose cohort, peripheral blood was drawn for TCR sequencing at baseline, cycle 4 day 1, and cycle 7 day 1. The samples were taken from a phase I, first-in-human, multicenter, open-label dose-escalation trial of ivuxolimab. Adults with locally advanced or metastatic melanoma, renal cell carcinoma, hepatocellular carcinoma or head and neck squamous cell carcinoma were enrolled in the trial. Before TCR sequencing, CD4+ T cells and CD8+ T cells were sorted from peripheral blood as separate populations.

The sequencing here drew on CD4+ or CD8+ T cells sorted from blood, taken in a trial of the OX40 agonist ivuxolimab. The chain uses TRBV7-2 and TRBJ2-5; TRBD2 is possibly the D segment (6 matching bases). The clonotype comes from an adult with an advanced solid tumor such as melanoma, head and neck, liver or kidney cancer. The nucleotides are TGTGCCAGCAGCTTAAGTGGGGGGCAAGAGACCCAGTACTTC. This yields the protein CASSLSGGQETQYF.